This T cell receptor beta chain was retrieved from a study of T cell repertoires in cytomegalovirus infection. The CDR3 runs to 15 residues. Germline loops: CDR1 SQVTM, CDR2 ANQGSEA. Losses at the gene ends were 5 bases for V and 5 bases for J; bases not matched to a gene: 13. One entry per CDR3 protein results from TCRdb running MiXCR on the reads. The data show hundreds of thousands of distinct CDR3 sequences, 35% to 45% seen once. The clonotype was recovered from a human donor in good health (CMV status not recorded). Some clones in this sample may be carry-over from other donors' samples. The sequenced material came from PBMCs. J is TRBJ2-7 and V is TRBV29-1, with TRBD2 matching over 9 bases. CDR3 loop: CSVLGTSQGVDEQYF. The CDR3 coding sequence is TGCAGCGTTCTCGGGACTAGCCAAGGTGTGGACGAGCAGTACTTC.